This T cell receptor (beta chain) was identified in a study of vaccination and CD4 T cells after COVID-19. General observations from the study: Post-vaccination reactive clonotypes (median 38) did not differ significantly from post-infection (fewer than 24).

This clonotype was counted between two and nine times. Its specificity is unknown. This CDR3 is built from 15 residues. V lost 4 bases and J lost 0, with 12 bases in between. CDR1 and CDR2 from the germline V gene are SNHLY and FYNNEI. Researchers used the Oncomine TCR Beta short-read assay to sequence DNA from cultured CD4+ T cells. One entry per CDR3 protein results from TCRdb running MiXCR on the PCR reads. This sample yields about 21,000 distinct CDR3 sequences, of which 60% to 80% are seen a single time; 23% belongs to the top ten. Described treatment: roughly 11-day PBMC culture with coronavirus spike peptide pools or control peptides (ViraFEST assay). After expanding antigen-specific T cells with peptide pools, ViraFEST sequenced their TCRs.

The clonotype was recovered from a human donor who received a COVID-19 vaccine. The source material was CD4+ T cells from blood, cultured in vitro, sampled before SARS-CoV-2 vaccination. The chain carries TRBV2 and TRBJ1-2; possible D gene TRBD1, 5 bases. CDR3 loop: CASSGDVYPNYGYTF. CDR3 sequence (DNA): TGTGCCAGCAGTGGGGACGTCTACCCTAACTATGGCTACACCTTC.